This T cell receptor (beta chain) is from a study of blood T cell repertoires in COVID-19. Study context: Samples taken during acute and convalescent COVID-19 were collected in the United States, Italy and Spain. PBMCs, B-cell-depleted T cells, or T cells provided the cDNA or gDNA that made up the material.

Ages ranged from 18 to 89 years, with residence in 24 US areas. Donors were grouped by their self-reported clinical history. The germline V gene encodes CDR1 SQVTM and CDR2 ANQGSEA. The CDR3 covers 13 residues. Regarding this clone: Mismatch with germline at one junction end may stem from a read error.

Sequencing was performed with immunoSEQ multiplex PCR; in TCRdb, only in-frame clones are kept and a portion is missing. The table records approximately 300,000 clones, 85% to 90% of them present only once. Material for sequencing was PBMCs or T cells enriched from blood (not recorded which). The V and J genes are TRBV29-1 and TRBJ1-1, with D maybe TRBD1 (6 bases). The sequence was obtained from a woman under 30 with acute COVID-19. The CDR3 sequence is CSAQIIQQGGSVF. The CDR3 DNA reads as TGCAGCGCCCAAATAATCCAACAGGGAGGGAGCGTCTTT.